Following are 20 T cell receptor beta chains from one sample sequenced in a study of blood T cells in healthy people across ages. A J-beta primer mix and a sample-barcoded 5' primer were used in a second PCR of roughly 6 to 11 cycles. One entry per CDR3 protein, called by TCRdb with MiXCR from the 5' RACE reads. This repertoire shows roughly 860,000 distinct CDR3 sequences, 62% found once; its top ten account for 28%. Sample: blood. The receptors stem from a man younger than 40 in good health.

This chain joins TRBV25-1 and TRBJ2-7, with TRBD1 matching over 9 bases. Germline CDR1 reads MGHDK; CDR2 reads SYGVNS. V shed 5 bases and J 0 bases; nucleotides not matched to a gene: 5. This CDR3 has 15 amino acids. The CDR3 bases are TGTGCCAGCAGTTACGACAGGGGGAGCTCCTACGAGCAGTACTTC. Translation gives CASSYDRGSSYEQYF.

The chain couples TRBV20-1 to TRBJ2-6; D not certain. Between the trimmed V and J ends, which lost 0 bases and 4 bases, there was a span of 16 bases. CDR1 is DFQATT, CDR2 SNEGSKA, per germline (reference sequence). This CDR3 comprises 17 residues. The CDR3 region is CSARDLRPQGGANVLTF. Here the CDR3 DNA reads TGCAGTGCTAGAGATCTCAGGCCTCAAGGAGGGGCCAACGTCCTGACTTTC.

The rearrangement uses TRBV6-6 and TRBJ2-5, with D possibly being TRBD1 (8 bases). Trimming took 8 bases from V and 5 from J, leaving 15 bases between them. The CDR3 spans 13 residues. Germline loops: CDR1 MNHNY, CDR2 SVGAGI (reference sequence). As DNA, the CDR3 is TGTGCCAGCGGGAAACAGGGGGGGGAGACCCAGTACTTC. Amino acid sequence: CASGKQGGETQYF.

This chain joins TRBV27 and TRBJ1-2; perhaps TRBD1 as D (6 bases). This CDR3 has 16 residues. V shed 2 bases and J shed 2 bases, with 15 bases lying between them. The germline gives CDR1 MNHEY, CDR2 SMNVEV (reference sequence). CDR3: CASSLIGQRGNYGYTF. The CDR3 region has the DNA TGTGCCAGCAGTTTAATAGGGCAGAGGGGGAACTATGGCTACACCTTC.

There are a few counts of this clonotype. V usage is TRBV6-4 and J usage is TRBJ2-1; either TRBD1 or TRBD2 may supply D (5 bases each). This CDR3 is built from 15 residues. Germline loops: CDR1 MRHNA, CDR2 SNTAGT. V lost 0 bases, J lost 2 bases, and 8 bases lay in between. Here the CDR3 reads CASSDSGDPYNEQFF. The CDR3 nucleotides are TGTGCCAGCAGTGACTCAGGGGACCCCTACAATGAGCAGTTCTTC.

The V call is TRBV2, the J call TRBJ1-2; D is possibly TRBD1 (6 bases). Germline CDR1 reads SNHLY; CDR2 reads FYNNEI. The germline V and J ends were trimmed by 6 bases and 5 bases, with 19 bases remaining between them. The CDR3 totals 15 residues. The CDR3 sequence is CASRLSGATWYGYTF. As DNA, the CDR3 is TGTGCCAGCAGGTTATCAGGGGCTACCTGGTATGGCTACACCTTC.

The V call is TRBV9, the J call TRBJ2-7; 7 bases are shared with TRBD2. The CDR3 is made up of 17 amino acids. The germline gives CDR1 SGDLS, CDR2 YYNGEE. V lost 4 bases to trimming and J lost 5 bases; unmatched junction nucleotides: 18. The CDR3 DNA sequence: TGTGCCAGCAGCCCAACCCGGGGGGATTTTCGGCCCAACGAGCAGTACTTC. The encoded protein is CASSPTRGDFRPNEQYF.

The gene calls are TRBV18 and TRBJ2-1; tentative D call: TRBD1 (6 bases). Germline CDR1 and CDR2: KGHSH and LQKENI. Trimming took 3 bases from V and 4 from J, leaving 16 bases between them. The length of the CDR3 is 16 residues. CDR3 loop: CASSPTQGAGYNEQFF. Written as DNA, the CDR3 is TGTGCCAGCTCACCGACACAGGGTGCTGGATACAATGAGCAGTTCTTC. The full variable domain, rest sourced from reference TRBV18 and TRBJ2-1, is NAGVMQNPRHLVRRRGQEARLRCSPMKGHSHVYWYRQLPEEGLKFMVYLQKENIIDESGMPKERFSAEFPKEGPSILRIQQVVRGDSAAYFCASSPTQGAGYNEQFFGPGTRLTVL.

This chain uses TRBV20-1 with TRBJ1-2; D gene ambiguous. Trimming took off 0 bases at V and 7 bases at J, with 12 bases between the two ends. Looked up from germline, CDR1 is DFQATT and CDR2 is SNEGSKA (reference sequence). The CDR3 has 13 amino acids. CDR3 protein: CSAREMGAGGYTF. Written as DNA, the CDR3 is TGCAGTGCTAGAGAAATGGGAGCGGGTGGCTACACCTTC.

The V call is TRBV25-1, the J call TRBJ2-7; possible D gene TRBD1, 6 bases. The CDR3 extends over 13 amino acids. The ends were cut back, 1 base at V and 6 bases at J, with 10 bases in the middle. Germline CDR1 is MGHDK and CDR2 is SYGVNS. The CDR3 here is CASSELQGSEQYF. The DNA of the CDR3 is TGTGCCAGCAGTGAATTGCAGGGGAGCGAGCAGTACTTC.

V is TRBV28 and J is TRBJ1-2; a possible D gene is TRBD1 (5 bases). CDR1 MDHEN and CDR2 SYDVKM come from the germline V gene. The CDR3 covers 16 residues. The V gene lost 6 bases and the J gene lost 4 bases, with 21 bases spanning the gap. The CDR3 nucleotides are TGTGCCAGCAGAACGGGACGGAGGGGTTCGGGCTATGGCTACACCTTC. Translation gives CASRTGRRGSGYGYTF.

This clonotype turned up a few times. The chain couples TRBV12-3 or TRBV12-4 to TRBJ2-1, with D possibly TRBD1 on 6 matching bases. Trimming shortened V by 5 bases and J by 0 bases, and 14 bases separated the two germline ends. This CDR3 spans 16 amino acids. The CDR3 sequence is CASSPTGTSSYNEQFF. CDR3 DNA: TGTGCCAGCAGTCCGACCGGGACAAGCTCCTACAATGAGCAGTTCTTC.

This chain uses TRBV28 with TRBJ2-7; D is unresolved. The CDR3 spans 14 residues. V dropped 5 bases and J dropped 2 bases, with 13 bases sitting between them. Germline V gene sequence: CDR1 MDHEN, CDR2 SYDVKM. The CDR3 loop is CASSIRTEAYEQYF. The CDR3 DNA reads TGTGCCAGCAGTATAAGGACGGAAGCCTACGAGCAGTACTTC.

The CDR3 nucleotides are TGTGCCAGCAGTTCCCCGACTGGAGCCAAAAACATTCAGTACTTC. Its translation: CASSSPTGAKNIQYF. The chain links TRBV11-1 to TRBJ2-4; D ambiguous. Germline CDR1 and CDR2: SGHAT and FQDESV (reference sequence). CDR3 size: 15 residues. The V and J ends lost 6 bases and 0 bases respectively, with 12 bases between them.

The genes are TRBV10-3 and TRBJ2-3; D possibly corresponds to TRBD1 (5 bases). With 10 bases removed from V and 4 bases from J, the gap between germline ends came to 12 bases. The CDR3 has 12 residues. Germline V gene lookup returns CDR1 ENHRY and CDR2 SYGVKD. CDR3 in DNA: TGTGCCACACAAATGGGGCCAGATACGCAGTATTTT. Amino acids: CATQMGPDTQYF.

This clonotype was seen a few times. The rearrangement uses TRBV12-3 or TRBV12-4 and TRBJ2-5; 10 bases line up with TRBD2. V lost 5 bases and J lost 2; bases outside the gene matches: 8. The length of the CDR3 is 16 residues. The CDR3 reads CASSHVAGGRQETQYF. CDR3 coding DNA: TGTGCCAGCAGTCACGTAGCGGGGGGAAGACAAGAGACCCAGTACTTC.

The rearrangement joins TRBV19 to TRBJ1-1, with 7 bases aligning to TRBD1. CDR3 length: 13 residues. CDR1 is LNHDA and CDR2 is SQIVND in the germline V gene (reference sequence). V was pared by 3 bases and J by 3 bases, with 1 base of the junction left unmatched. The DNA for the CDR3 is TGTGCCAGTAGTATCGACAGGGACACTGAAGCTTTCTTT. This gives the protein CASSIDRDTEAFF.

This chain links TRBV6-1 with TRBJ2-7; possible D gene TRBD2, 6 bases. TRBJ2-5 explains the end of the DNA better; the J call may be wrong. CDR1 and CDR2 (germline): MNHNS, SASEGT. The CDR3 has 15 residues. The CDR3 DNA sequence: TGTGCCAGCAGGGGGAAGGGAGGAAAATGGGAGACCCAGTACTTC. This translates into CASRGKGGKWETQYF.

A single count supports this clonotype. CDR3 in amino acids: CASSQTGRYGYTF. The CDR3 region has the DNA TGCGCCAGCAGCCAGACAGGGCGCTATGGCTACACCTTC. The V and J genes are TRBV5-1 and TRBJ1-2; 7 bases map to TRBD1. The germline V gene encodes CDR1 SGHRS and CDR2 YFSETQ. This CDR3 is built from 13 residues. V lost 4 bases and J lost 4; bases outside the gene matches: 4.

This clonotype was seen more than once but under ten times. The CDR3 nucleotides are TGTGCCAGCAGTTACACCGGGGCCTACGAGCAGTACTTC. Its protein product is CASSYTGAYEQYF. The chain has TRBV6-6 and TRBJ2-4, with D tentatively TRBD2 (5 bases). The J call may be wrong; the DNA end is better matched by TRBJ2-7. CDR3 size: 13 residues. Germline values: CDR1 MNHNY, CDR2 SVGAGI (reference sequence).